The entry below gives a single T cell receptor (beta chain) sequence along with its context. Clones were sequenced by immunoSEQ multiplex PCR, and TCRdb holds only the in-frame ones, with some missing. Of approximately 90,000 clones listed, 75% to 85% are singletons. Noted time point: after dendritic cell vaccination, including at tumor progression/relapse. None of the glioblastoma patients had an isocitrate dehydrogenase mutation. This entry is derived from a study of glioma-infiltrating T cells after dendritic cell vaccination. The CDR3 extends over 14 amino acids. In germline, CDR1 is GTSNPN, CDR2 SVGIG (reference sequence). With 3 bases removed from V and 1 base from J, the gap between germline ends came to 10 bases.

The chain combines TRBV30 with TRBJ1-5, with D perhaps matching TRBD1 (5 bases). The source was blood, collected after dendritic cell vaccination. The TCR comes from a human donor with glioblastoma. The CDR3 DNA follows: TGTGCCTGGAGGGGCCCAGGGAGCAATCAGCCCCAGCATTTT. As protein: CAWRGPGSNQPQHF.